Each of the 29 T cell receptor beta chains below was sequenced from the same sample in a study of blood T cells in healthy people across ages (dated by TCRdb to between 2015 and 2016). The library was prepared using 5' RACE. TCRdb names Illumina HiSeq 2500 as the instrument used. A second PCR of about 6 to 11 cycles was performed with a sample-barcoded 5' primer and a J-beta primer mix. TCRdb passed the public sequencing reads through fastp at Q25 and MiXCR, retaining productive beta sequences. All rows with the same CDR3 protein become a single entry with the most common DNA and genes. Across this sample there are about 750,000 distinct CDR3 sequences, with approximately 55% seen only once. About 42% of the sample comes from the top ten. The material sequenced was blood. These receptors were collected from a man of 80 years or more in good health.

J is TRBJ2-7 and V is TRBV2, with 14 bases identical to TRBD2. The CDR3 covers 15 residues. The germline V gene has CDR1 SNHLY and CDR2 FYNNEI. With 3 bases clipped from V and 5 bases from J, the junction kept 3 bases outside the gene matches. CDR3 residues: CASSETSGRAHEQYF. The CDR3 bases are TGTGCCAGCAGTGAGACTAGCGGGAGGGCCCACGAGCAGTACTTC.

The CDR3 reads CASSMEAGVADTQYF. DNA for the CDR3: TGCGCCAGCAGCATGGAGGCGGGAGTGGCAGATACGCAGTATTTT. The rearrangement uses TRBV5-1 and TRBJ2-3, with 7 positions matching TRBD2. This CDR3 has 15 amino acids. J lost 4 bases, V lost 4 bases, and 9 bases had no gene match. The germline V gene has CDR1 SGHRS and CDR2 YFSETQ.

The chain carries TRBV6-6 and TRBJ2-4; 11 bases are a match to TRBD2. The germline V gene encodes CDR1 MNHNY and CDR2 SVGAGI (reference sequence). The CDR3 covers 16 residues. J was trimmed by 14 bases and V by 4 bases; bases with no gene match: 16. CDR3 amino acids: CASSFPGTSGSYEEYF. The CDR3 DNA follows: TGTGCCAGCAGTTTTCCGGGTACTAGCGGGAGTTACGAGGAGTACTTC.

This clonotype was picked up a small number of times. The chain recombines TRBV5-1 with TRBJ2-7; D ambiguous. The CDR3 spans 13 residues. Trimming pared 5 bases from V and 4 bases from J, leaving 13 bases between. From germline, CDR1 is SGHRS and CDR2 YFSETQ. The CDR3 DNA sequence: TGCGCCAGCAGGCCCGAGAACTCATACGAGCAGTACTTC. Residues: CASRPENSYEQYF.

The chain carries TRBV18 and TRBJ2-5; the match to TRBD2 covers 11 bases. The J call may be in error: the DNA end matches TRBJ2-7 better. Germline V CDR1 and CDR2: KGHSH, LQKENI. CDR3 length: 15 residues. CDR3 sequence: CASSPTSGGLYEQYF. The CDR3 region has the DNA TGTGCCAGCTCACCAACTAGCGGGGGCCTGTACGAGCAGTACTTC.

The V call is TRBV20-1, the J call TRBJ2-7; TRBD1 agrees at 7 bases. V shed 6 bases and J 2 bases; nucleotides not matched to a gene: 10. Germline-derived CDR1 and CDR2 are DFQATT and SNEGSKA (reference sequence). The CDR3 is 14 residues long. CDR3 coding DNA: TGCAGTGCGCTAAACAGGGGTTTCCCCTACGAGCAGTACTTC. It specifies CSALNRGFPYEQYF.

This clonotype has just a few counts. The V gene is TRBV6-2 or TRBV6-3, the J gene TRBJ2-7, with a possible D match to TRBD1 (5 bases). The J call may be wrong; the DNA end is better matched by TRBJ2-5. The germline CDR1 and CDR2 sequences are MNHEY and SVGEGT. CDR3 size: 14 residues. The CDR3, as DNA: TGTGCCAGCAGTTACTCGTTCAGGGAAGAGACCCAGTACTTC. This encodes CASSYSFREETQYF.

The chain recombines TRBV12-3 or TRBV12-4 with TRBJ2-1; TRBD1 might be the D (6 bases). Trimming pared 8 bases from V and 2 bases from J, leaving 16 bases between. The CDR3 has 15 residues. The CDR3 protein is CASVRGARAYNEQFF. For the CDR3, the DNA is TGTGCCAGCGTCAGGGGCGCCCGGGCCTACAATGAGCAGTTCTTC.

With respect to this clonotype: A much more abundant neighbour one base away suggests this may be a read error. This chain connects TRBV12-3 or TRBV12-4 to TRBJ2-7; D may be TRBD1 (5 bases). CDR3 length: 11 amino acids. The ends were cut back, 6 bases at V and 7 bases at J, with 10 bases in the middle. DNA of the CDR3: TGTGCCAGCAGCCGCCAGGGTGAGCAGTACTTC. It encodes CASSRQGEQYF.

The chain carries TRBV18 and TRBJ2-3; no clear D gene. The CDR3 has 11 amino acids. V was shortened by 7 bases and J by 2 bases, with 4 bases between the two germline ends. The germline V gene encodes CDR1 KGHSH and CDR2 LQKENI. The CDR3 sequence: CASLITDTQYF. CDR3 nucleotides: TGTGCCAGCTTAATCACAGATACGCAGTATTTT.

This clonotype occurred a few times. The gene calls are TRBV20-1 and TRBJ2-7, with 11 bases matching TRBD1. The J call may be incorrect, as the DNA end agrees better with TRBJ2-5. The germline V gene encodes CDR1 DFQATT and CDR2 SNEGSKA (reference sequence). The CDR3 has 13 residues. Here the CDR3 reads CSAPGQGVETQYF. The CDR3 coding sequence is TGCAGTGCTCCGGGACAGGGGGTGGAGACCCAGTACTTC.

This chain uses TRBV12-3 or TRBV12-4 with TRBJ2-7; 14 nucleotides agree with TRBD2. The V segment lost 6 bases and the J segment 4 bases; nucleotides outside the gene matches: 11. The CDR3 sequence is 17 residues long. The CDR3 reads CASSLHQGLAGVYEQYF. The CDR3 DNA sequence: TGTGCCAGCAGCCTCCACCAGGGACTAGCGGGAGTGTACGAGCAGTACTTC.

Of note for this clonotype: One end of the junction fails to match germline, which may point to a read error. The V gene is TRBV5-6, the J gene TRBJ1-1; D gene ambiguous. This CDR3 is 13 amino acids long. Germline CDR1 reads SGHDT; CDR2 reads YYEEEE. In DNA, the CDR3 is TGTGTCAGCAGCTTCCCAGGGAACACTGAAGCTTTCTTT. Its protein is CVSSFPGNTEAFF.

The chain employs TRBV7-2 and TRBJ2-7; D may be TRBD1 (6 bases). Germline V gives CDR1 SGHTA, CDR2 FQGNSA. Trimming removed 4 bases at V and 7 bases at J, with 14 bases between. The CDR3 contains 13 residues. The CDR3: CASSSTGFREQYF. As DNA, the CDR3 is TGTGCCAGCAGCTCGACAGGATTTCGGGAGCAGTACTTC.

In the case of this clonotype: This clone may be a read error of a much larger clone one base away. V is TRBV7-3 and J is TRBJ2-7; D remains unclear. The CDR3 extends over 13 amino acids. The V gene lost 0 bases and the J gene lost 7 bases, with 10 bases spanning the gap. Germline CDR1 reads SGHTA; CDR2 reads FQGTGA. CDR3 region: CASSLTANNEQYF. The CDR3, as DNA: TGTGCCAGCAGCTTAACCGCTAACAATGAGCAGTACTTC.

V is TRBV6-1 and J is TRBJ1-5; 10 nucleotides match TRBD1. CDR1 and CDR2 from the germline V gene are MNHNS and SASEGT. The CDR3 has 15 residues. J lost 6 bases, V lost 3 bases, and 5 bases had no gene match. The CDR3: CASSETGGIAQPQHF. For the CDR3, the DNA is TGTGCCAGCAGTGAGACAGGGGGCATTGCTCAGCCCCAGCATTTT.

The chain carries TRBV29-1 and TRBJ2-7; D unresolved. Germline V lookup: CDR1 SQVTM, CDR2 ANQGSEA. The CDR3 sequence is 12 residues long. Trimming pared 4 bases from V and 3 bases from J, leaving 10 bases between. The CDR3 DNA reads as TGCAGCGTTGCCAGAGGTGACTACGAGCAGTACTTC. Protein product: CSVARGDYEQYF.

Concerning this clonotype itself: Its ends do not fully match the called genes, so a read error is possible. The chain uses TRBV11-2 and TRBJ2-1, with D tentatively TRBD2 (5 bases). This CDR3 spans 15 amino acids. Germline V gene data show CDR1 as SGHAT and CDR2 as FQNNGV. CDR3 protein: CASTLPGSNRAEQFF. The CDR3 DNA reads as TGTGCCAGCACCTTACCGGGGAGTAATCGGGCTGAGCAGTTCTTC.

CDR3 in DNA: TGTGCCAGCAGTACACTCAGGCTACTGAGAGAGACCCAGTACTTC. As protein: CASSTLRLLRETQYF. The V and J genes are TRBV28 and TRBJ2-7; no firm D call. The DNA matches TRBJ2-5 better at its end, which makes the J call doubtful. This CDR3 has 15 amino acids. Germline CDR1 reads MDHEN; CDR2 reads SYDVKM.

This clonotype has just one count. The genes are TRBV7-2 and TRBJ1-5; weak D call: TRBD1 (5 bases). Germline-derived CDR1 and CDR2 are SGHTA and FQGNSA. The CDR3 covers 14 residues. The V end lost 0 bases, the J end lost 2 bases, and 5 bases lay between the germline ends. The CDR3 loop reads CASSLAQGNQPQHF. Written as DNA, the CDR3 is TGTGCCAGCAGCTTAGCACAGGGCAATCAGCCCCAGCATTTT.

The genes are TRBV20-1 and TRBJ2-5; tentatively, D is TRBD2 (5 bases). The V end was cut by 0 bases, the J end by 0 bases, with 14 bases between. CDR1 DFQATT and CDR2 SNEGSKA come from the germline V gene (reference sequence). The CDR3 has 16 amino acids. The CDR3 region has the DNA TGCAGTGCTAGAGATCAAGCGGCGTGGTACCAAGAGACCCAGTACTTC. This gives the protein CSARDQAAWYQETQYF.

This chain links TRBV27 with TRBJ2-4; the match to TRBD2 covers 13 bases. Near its end, the DNA agrees better with TRBJ2-7, so the J call may be wrong. This CDR3 has 19 residues. CDR1 is MNHEY and CDR2 is SMNVEV in the germline V gene (reference sequence). The CDR3 loop is CASSSRMTSGGTRIYEQYF. Here the CDR3 DNA reads TGTGCCAGCAGTTCCCGCATGACTAGCGGGGGGACACGTATATACGAGCAGTACTTC.

V gene TRBV4-2 combines with J gene TRBJ2-5; D perhaps matches TRBD2 (5 bases). Looked up from germline, CDR1 is LGHNA and CDR2 is YNFKEQ. The CDR3 runs 16 residues. V was pared by 4 bases and J by 5 bases, with 20 bases between. The CDR3 loop reads CASSLISKRDGETQYF. CDR3 DNA sequence: TGTGCCAGCAGCCTAATATCAAAACGGGATGGGGAGACCCAGTACTTC.

This clonotype has more than one count but fewer than ten. V and J are TRBV27 and TRBJ1-2; D may be TRBD1 (5 bases). V shed 6 bases and J shed 4 bases, with 15 bases lying between them. The CDR3 has 14 residues. Germline values: CDR1 MNHEY, CDR2 SMNVEV (reference sequence). DNA for the CDR3: TGTGCCAGCAGCCTTGCGGGACGAAGCTATGGCTACACCTTC. This sequence encodes CASSLAGRSYGYTF.

In its sample, this clonotype was seen a few times. The chain combines TRBV11-2 with TRBJ2-7; D ambiguous. The CDR3 contains 15 residues. The ends were cut back, 5 bases at V and 2 bases at J, with 16 bases in the middle. CDR1 SGHAT and CDR2 FQNNGV come from the germline V gene. CDR3 sequence (DNA): TGTGCCAGCAGCCTATCCTCAAGTGGGACCTACGAGCAGTACTTC. Encoded protein: CASSLSSSGTYEQYF. The entire variable domain, with the rest obtained from reference TRBV11-2 and TRBJ2-7, is as follows: EAGVAQSPRYKIIEKRQSVAFWCNPISGHATLYWYQQILGQGPKLLIQFQNNGVVDDSQLPKDRFSAERLKGVDSTLKIQPAKLEDSAVYLCASSLSSSGTYEQYFGPGTRLTVT.

The chain carries TRBV4-3 and TRBJ1-1, with D perhaps TRBD1 (5 bases). CDR1 LGHNA and CDR2 YSLEER come from the germline V gene. Deletions cut 1 base from V and 0 bases from J, with 21 bases between. This CDR3 region has 19 residues. The CDR3: CASSQGGGERAGLNTEAFF. In DNA form, the CDR3 reads TGCGCCAGCAGCCAAGGGGGGGGTGAAAGGGCAGGACTGAACACTGAAGCTTTCTTT.

The chain joins TRBV7-2 to TRBJ2-1, with D possibly TRBD1 on 6 matching bases. This CDR3 spans 12 amino acids. The germline V gene encodes CDR1 SGHTA and CDR2 FQGNSA. Trimming stripped 6 bases from V and 10 bases from J, with 13 bases between. CDR3 sequence (DNA): TGTGCCAGCAGACACTCCGGGACAGAGCAGTTCTTC. The encoded protein is CASRHSGTEQFF.

Regarding this clonotype: The junction and the germline gene differ at one end; a read error may be behind it. V and J are TRBV11-2 and TRBJ2-5; the D call may be TRBD1 or TRBD2 (6 bases each). CDR3 length: 13 residues. CDR1 is SGHAT, CDR2 FQNNGV, per germline. The CDR3 here is CACSRGLGETQYF. CDR3 bases: TGTGCCTGCAGCCGGGGGCTCGGAGAGACCCAGTACTTC.

The gene calls are TRBV6-6 and TRBJ2-3; tentatively, D is TRBD1 or TRBD2 (7 bases each). V lost 7 bases and J lost 14, with 28 bases in between. The CDR3 runs 15 residues. Per germline, CDR1 MNHNY and CDR2 SVGAGI (reference sequence). CDR3 in amino acids: CASTPGGGGGRYAYF. The CDR3 coding sequence is TGTGCCAGCACCCCAGGGGGAGGGGGCGGCAGATACGCGTATTTT.